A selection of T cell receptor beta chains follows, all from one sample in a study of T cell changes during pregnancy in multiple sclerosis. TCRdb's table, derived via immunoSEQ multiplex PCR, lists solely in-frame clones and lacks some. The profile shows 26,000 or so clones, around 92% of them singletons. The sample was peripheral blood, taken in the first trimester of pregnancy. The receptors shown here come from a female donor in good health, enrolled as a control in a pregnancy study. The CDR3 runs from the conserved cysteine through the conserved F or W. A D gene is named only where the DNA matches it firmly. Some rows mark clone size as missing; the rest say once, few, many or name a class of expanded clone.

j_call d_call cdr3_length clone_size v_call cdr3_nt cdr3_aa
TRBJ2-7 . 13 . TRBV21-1 TGTGCCAGCAGCAAAAGAGAGGGAGACGAGCAGTACTTC CASSKREGDEQYF
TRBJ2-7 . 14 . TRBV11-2 TGTGCCAGCAGCTTAGGTTTTAGCTCCTACGAGCAGTACTTC CASSLGFSSYEQYF
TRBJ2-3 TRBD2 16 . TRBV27 TGTGCCAGCGGGTGGACTAGCGGGGCGTCCACAGATACGCAGTATTTT CASGWTSGASTDTQYF
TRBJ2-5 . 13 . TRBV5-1 TGCGCCAGCAGCTTGGAACTAAAAGAGACCCAGTACTTC CASSLELKETQYF
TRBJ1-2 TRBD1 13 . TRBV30 TGTGCCTGGAGCCTCGGACAGGGCCATGGCTACACCTTC CAWSLGQGHGYTF
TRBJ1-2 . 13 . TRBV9 TGTGCCAGCAGCACCCGGGATAACTATGGCTACACCTTC CASSTRDNYGYTF
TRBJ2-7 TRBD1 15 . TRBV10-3 TGTGCCATCAAGGTGGGGACAGGGCTATCCTACGAGCAGTACTTC CAIKVGTGLSYEQYF
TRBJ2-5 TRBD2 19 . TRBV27 TGTGCCAGCAGTTTACAAGGGACTAGCGGGAGGGGGGGTCAGGGGACCCAGTACTTC CASSLQGTSGRGGQGTQYF
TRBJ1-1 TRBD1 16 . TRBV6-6 TGTGCCAGCAGTCTACGGACAGGGTCCATGAACACTGAAGCTTTCTTT CASSLRTGSMNTEAFF
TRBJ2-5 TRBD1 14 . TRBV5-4 TGTGCCAGCACCCAGACAGGGGGTATGGAGACCCAGTACTTC CASTQTGGMETQYF
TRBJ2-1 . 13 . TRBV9 TGTGCCAGCAGCGGGGGAGCCTACAATGAGCAGTTCTTC CASSGGAYNEQFF
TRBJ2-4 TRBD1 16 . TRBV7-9 TGTGCCAGCAGTTTTTCCTCCGGGACAGACGGGGACATTCAGTACTTC CASSFSSGTDGDIQYF
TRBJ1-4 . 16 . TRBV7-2 TGTGCCAGCAGCCTATCACCGCAGGGCTCTAATGAAAAACTGTTTTTT CASSLSPQGSNEKLFF
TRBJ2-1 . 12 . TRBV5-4 TGTGCCAGCAGCTCCCTAGTTAGTGAGCAGTTCTTC CASSSLVSEQFF
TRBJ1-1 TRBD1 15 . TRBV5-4 TGTGCCAGCAGAGGGGGGACAGCTATGAACACTGAAGCTTTCTTT CASRGGTAMNTEAFF
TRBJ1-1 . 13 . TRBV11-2 TGTGCCAGCAGCTTAGATCGATCTACGGAGACTTTCTTT CASSLDRSTETFF
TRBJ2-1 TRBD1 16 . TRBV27 TGTGCCAGCAGTTCGCCCGGGACAGGGCCCTACAATGAGCAGTTCTTC CASSSPGTGPYNEQFF
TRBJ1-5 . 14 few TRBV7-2 TGTGCCAGCAGTCCCGGCGGGGCAGATCAGCCCCAGCATTTT CASSPGGADQPQHF
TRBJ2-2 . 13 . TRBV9 TGTGCCAGCAGCGTCTTAGACACCGGGGAGCTGTTTTTT CASSVLDTGELFF
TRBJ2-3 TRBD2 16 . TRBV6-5 TGTGCCAGCAGTTACTCAAGCGGGAGTAAAACAGATACGCAGTATTTT CASSYSSGSKTDTQYF
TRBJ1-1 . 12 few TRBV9 TGTGCCAGCAGCCCCCAGAACACTGAAGCTTTCTTT CASSPQNTEAFF
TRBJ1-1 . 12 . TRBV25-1 TGTGCCAGCAGCCCACGGGAGGGAGAAGCTTTCTTT CASSPREGEAFF
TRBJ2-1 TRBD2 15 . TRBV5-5 TGTGCCAGCAGCTTAGGGCTAGCGGACATCAATGAGCAGTTCTTC CASSLGLADINEQFF